The 23 T cell receptor beta chains in this list originate from one sample, sequenced in a study of shared clonotypes between healthy human individuals. Profiled with immunoSEQ multiplex PCR; TCRdb holds only in-frame clones, not every one. The data show about 480,000 clones, nearly 80% seen once. Source material: PBMCs. The receptors stem from a middle-aged woman in good health. Some clones in this sample may be carry-over from other donors' samples.

V and J are TRBV6-5 and TRBJ2-3, with unresolved D. Trimming took 2 bases from V and 1 from J, leaving 4 bases between them. Germline CDR1 is MNHEY and CDR2 is SVGAGI. The CDR3 totals 13 residues. Here the CDR3 DNA reads TGTGCCAGCAGTTACGGGGGCACAGATACGCAGTATTTT. Protein sequence: CASSYGGTDTQYF.

Comment on this clone: Other DNA sequences in the sample encode the same CDR3. The chain has TRBV2 and TRBJ1-5; D may be TRBD1 (6 bases). CDR1 is SNHLY and CDR2 is FYNNEI in the germline V gene. The CDR3 has 15 amino acids. V shed 4 bases and J shed 3 bases, with 13 bases lying between them. The chain's CDR3 is CASSGMGADNQPQHF. CDR3 sequence (DNA): TGTGCCAGCAGTGGCATGGGGGCTGACAATCAGCCCCAGCATTTT.

The chain couples TRBV5-5 to TRBJ1-1; D is unclear. This CDR3 is 15 amino acids long. Trimming left V 2 bases short and J 0 bases short, with 11 bases between. Germline V gene data show CDR1 as SGHKS and CDR2 as YYEKEE (reference sequence). The CDR3 protein is CASSFRGNLNTEAFF. DNA of the CDR3: TGTGCCAGCAGCTTTCGTGGAAATTTGAACACTGAAGCTTTCTTT. Full variable domain (outside the CDR3, taken from reference TRBV5-5 and TRBJ1-1): DAGVTQSPTHLIKTRGQQVTLRCSPISGHKSVSWYQQVLGQGPQFIFQYYEKEERGRGNFPDRFSARQFPNYSSELNVNALLLGDSALYLCASSFRGNLNTEAFFGQGTRLTVV.

The chain combines TRBV9 with TRBJ2-7; 14 bases map to TRBD2. From germline, CDR1 is SGDLS and CDR2 YYNGEE. The J segment lost 5 bases and the V segment lost 4 bases, leaving 8 bases of the junction unmatched. The CDR3 is 16 residues long. The CDR3 DNA follows: TGTGCCAGCAGCCCCGGACTAGCGGGAGGCCAGAACGAGCAGTACTTC. It encodes CASSPGLAGGQNEQYF.

A remark on this clone: Other DNA sequences within the sample encode an identical CDR3. This chain links TRBV14 with TRBJ2-7; D not certain. Germline V gives CDR1 SGHDN, CDR2 FVKESK. This CDR3 region has 11 residues. V lost 1 base and J 3 bases, leaving 1 base between the germline ends. The CDR3 loop reads CASSQVYEQYF. The CDR3 nucleotides read TGTGCCAGCAGCCAAGTCTACGAGCAGTACTTC.

This rearrangement joins TRBV5-4 to TRBJ1-5; possible D gene TRBD1, 5 bases. This CDR3 has 13 residues. Germline lookup yields CDR1 SGHNT and CDR2 YYREEE (reference sequence). V lost 2 bases to trimming and J lost 5 bases, with 8 bases between them. This CDR3 reads CASSFQGHQPQHF. The DNA of the CDR3 is TGTGCCAGCAGCTTCCAGGGTCATCAGCCCCAGCATTTT.

This clone was recorded only once. The rearrangement joins TRBV9 to TRBJ2-2; TRBD2 might be the D (6 bases). The CDR3 consists of 18 residues. V dropped 3 bases and J dropped 0 bases, with 18 bases sitting between them. Germline V CDR1 and CDR2: SGDLS, YYNGEE. CDR3 region: CASSAYPPGGTNTGELFF. The CDR3 bases are TGTGCCAGCAGCGCGTACCCCCCGGGCGGGACGAACACCGGGGAGCTGTTTTTT.

The rearrangement links TRBV5-6 to TRBJ1-4; 9 bases are shared with TRBD1. V shed 4 bases, J shed 0 bases, and the junction held 4 bases outside the gene matches. Germline loops: CDR1 SGHDT, CDR2 YYEEEE. The CDR3 spans 16 residues. DNA for the CDR3: TGTGCCAGCAGCCCTGGGACAGGGTCAACTAATGAAAAACTGTTTTTT. It specifies CASSPGTGSTNEKLFF.

This chain joins TRBV7-2 and TRBJ2-1; 10 nucleotides line up with TRBD2. From germline, CDR1 is SGHTA and CDR2 FQGNSA. The V gene end was trimmed by 7 bases and the J gene end by 6 bases; junction bases not matched to a gene: 6. The CDR3 consists of 14 residues. The CDR3 reads CASKPLAGVNEQFF. The CDR3 bases are TGTGCCAGCAAACCCCTAGCGGGGGTCAATGAGCAGTTCTTC. Full variable domain (remainder filled in from reference TRBV7-2 and TRBJ2-1): GAGVSQSPSNKVTEKGKDVELRCDPISGHTALYWYRQSLGQGLEFLIYFQGNSAPDKSGLPSDRFSAERTGGSVSTLTIQRTQQEDSAVYLCASKPLAGVNEQFFGPGTRLTVL.

Turning to this clone: One base separates it from a far larger clone, so it is likely a read error. In the same sample, other DNA sequences code for this CDR3. The chain couples TRBV7-2 to TRBJ1-5; D unclear. The CDR3 has 17 amino acids. The V end was cut by 1 base, the J end by 0 bases, with 13 bases between. CDR1 SGHTA and CDR2 FQGNSA come from the germline V gene. CDR3: CASSLVAGGSSNQPQHF. The CDR3 nucleotides are TGTGCCAGCAGCTTAGTAGCAGGAGGCAGTAGCAATCAGCCCCAGCATTTT.

This rearrangement joins TRBV15 to TRBJ2-5, with D hard to call. Trimming took off 5 bases at V and 0 bases at J, with 10 bases between the two ends. The germline CDR1 and CDR2 sequences are LNHNV and YYDKDF (reference sequence). The CDR3 loop spans 14 amino acids. The DNA for the CDR3 is TGTGCCACCAGCGGCGACCAGTACCAAGAGACCCAGTACTTC. This codes for CATSGDQYQETQYF.

The chain joins TRBV4-1 to TRBJ2-1; D ambiguous. CDR1 and CDR2 (germline): MGHRA, YSYEKL. The CDR3 runs to 21 residues. Trimming removed 1 base at V and 0 bases at J, with 25 bases between. Here the CDR3 DNA reads TGCGCCAGCAGCCAAGGTTTTATAGTGGCCGTTGGTCCGAGCTCCTACAATGAGCAGTTCTTC. Amino acids: CASSQGFIVAVGPSSYNEQFF.

The chain uses TRBV7-2 and TRBJ1-5; 7 bases map to TRBD1. The ends lost 5 bases at V and 4 bases at J; junction bases unmatched: 5. This CDR3 has 14 amino acids. The germline gives CDR1 SGHTA, CDR2 FQGNSA. In DNA form, the CDR3 reads TGTGCCAGCAGCCCCGAGACAGGGAATCAGCCCCAGCATTTT. This encodes CASSPETGNQPQHF. Filled out from reference TRBV7-2 and TRBJ1-5, the complete variable domain reads GAGVSQSPSNKVTEKGKDVELRCDPISGHTALYWYRQSLGQGLEFLIYFQGNSAPDKSGLPSDRFSAERTGGSVSTLTIQRTQQEDSAVYLCASSPETGNQPQHFGDGTRLSIL.

The chain combines TRBV5-1 with TRBJ1-2, with D maybe TRBD1 (6 bases). Per the germline V gene, CDR1 is SGHRS and CDR2 is YFSETQ. Trimming left V 4 bases short and J 3 bases short, with 16 bases between. CDR3 length: 15 residues. DNA of the CDR3: TGCGCCAGCAGCGGCTGGGACATAGGGGACTATGGCTACACCTTC. Its translation is CASSGWDIGDYGYTF.

In its sample, this clone was seen once. The rearrangement uses TRBV7-6 and TRBJ2-1; 8 positions match TRBD1. The CDR3 is 12 residues long. The germline V gene encodes CDR1 SGHVS and CDR2 FNYEAQ. With 5 bases clipped from V and 12 bases from J, the junction kept 6 bases outside the gene matches. CDR3 nucleotide sequence: TGTGCCAGCAGCCAGGGGGCCCTGGGGCAGTTCTTC. This sequence encodes CASSQGALGQFF. The whole variable domain, remainder taken from reference TRBV7-6 and TRBJ2-1, is GAGVSQSPRYKVTKRGQDVALRCDPISGHVSLYWYRQALGQGPEFLTYFNYEAQQDKSGLPNDRFSAERPEGSISTLTIQRTEQRDSAMYRCASSQGALGQFFGPGTRLTVL.

The chain couples TRBV6-5 to TRBJ2-3, with a tentative D call TRBD2 (6 bases). There are 13 residues in the CDR3. Trimming removed 6 bases at V and 5 bases at J, with 12 bases between. The germline V gene encodes CDR1 MNHEY and CDR2 SVGAGI. Here the CDR3 reads CASSGGAVDTQYF. DNA for the CDR3: TGTGCCAGCAGCGGGGGAGCGGTAGATACGCAGTATTTT.

This clone was observed a few times. The rearrangement uses TRBV7-9 and TRBJ2-1; 7 positions match TRBD1. J lost 8 bases, V lost 1 base, and 5 bases had no gene match. The CDR3 has 14 residues. Germline-derived CDR1 and CDR2 are SEHNR and FQNEAQ (reference sequence). This CDR3 reads CASSLGDSRDEQFF. The CDR3 DNA sequence: TGTGCCAGCAGCTTAGGGGACAGCCGAGATGAGCAGTTCTTC.

This clone appeared a few times. The CDR3 region has the DNA TGTGCCAGCTCGATGGGGGGGCGAGTAGTGAACACTGAAGCTTTCTTT. This encodes CASSMGGRVVNTEAFF. The chain carries TRBV28 and TRBJ1-1, with D possibly being TRBD1 (6 bases). Germline CDR1 reads MDHEN; CDR2 reads SYDVKM. CDR3 length: 16 residues. Trimming cost V 8 bases and J 0 bases, with 19 bases left between them.

This rearrangement joins TRBV5-6 to TRBJ2-5, with D unclear. Trimming took off 1 base at V and 2 bases at J, with 6 bases between the two ends. This CDR3 region has 13 residues. The germline V gene encodes CDR1 SGHDT and CDR2 YYEEEE. The chain's CDR3 is CASSLIGQETQYF. CDR3 DNA: TGTGCCAGCAGCTTGATAGGACAAGAGACCCAGTACTTC.

The V and J genes are TRBV6-4 and TRBJ2-3; tentatively, D is TRBD1 (5 bases). In germline, CDR1 is MRHNA, CDR2 SNTAGT. Trimming left V 3 bases short and J 0 bases short, with 10 bases between. The CDR3 is 15 residues long. The CDR3 reads CASSEQDGSTDTQYF. CDR3 nucleotides: TGTGCCAGCAGTGAACAGGACGGGAGCACAGATACGCAGTATTTT.

This clone was counted a single time. The chain recombines TRBV30 with TRBJ2-3; D remains unclear. The CDR3 is made up of 14 amino acids. CDR1 is GTSNPN and CDR2 is SVGIG in the germline V gene (reference sequence). Deletions cut 3 bases from V and 5 bases from J, with 15 bases between. This CDR3 is CAWSRPLRLDTQYF. In nucleotides, the CDR3 is TGTGCCTGGAGCAGGCCCCTCAGACTAGATACGCAGTATTTT. Combining the CDR3 with reference TRBV30 and TRBJ2-3 gives the whole variable domain SQTIHQWPATLVQPVGSPLSLECTVEGTSNPNLYWYRQAAGRGLQLLFYSVGIGQISSEVPQNLSASRPQDRQFILSSKKLLLSDSGFYLCAWSRPLRLDTQYFGPGTRLTVL.

Concerning this clone: Additional DNA sequences in this sample encode the identical CDR3. The V gene is TRBV7-9, the J gene TRBJ2-7; no clear D. In germline, CDR1 is SEHNR, CDR2 FQNEAQ (reference sequence). Trimming stripped 6 bases from V and 0 bases from J, with 6 bases between. The CDR3 extends over 12 amino acids. The CDR3: CASSLSSYEQYF. In DNA form, the CDR3 reads TGTGCCAGCAGTCTAAGCTCCTACGAGCAGTACTTC.

The rearrangement joins TRBV19 to TRBJ2-7; 10 nucleotides line up with TRBD1. The CDR3 extends over 15 amino acids. Germline V CDR1 and CDR2: LNHDA, SQIVND (reference sequence). Trimming took 6 bases from V and 4 from J; bases not matched to a gene: 9. The CDR3 loop is CASRYRGQGEYEQYF. CDR3 sequence (DNA): TGTGCCAGTAGGTATCGCGGACAGGGGGAATACGAGCAGTACTTC.